The 7 T cell receptor beta chains below come from one sample, sequenced in a study of blood T cell repertoires in COVID-19. Clones were read by immunoSEQ multiplex PCR, and TCRdb kept only the in-frame ones, dropping some. This sample has roughly 300,000 clones, with more than 85% found just once. The sample taken for sequencing was PBMCs or T cells enriched from blood (not recorded which). These receptors all come from a woman aged 25 to 39 who had recovered from COVID-19.

In DNA form, the CDR3 reads TGTGCCAGCAGCCAAGTTATGAGTAGCGGGGGGGCATGGGGTGAGCAGTTCTTC. Its translation: CASSQVMSSGGAWGEQFF. The chain couples TRBV4-2 to TRBJ2-1; 11 bases line up with TRBD2. In germline, CDR1 is LGHNA, CDR2 YNFKEQ. J was trimmed by 9 bases and V by 1 base; bases with no gene match: 14. The CDR3 has 18 amino acids.

The J gene is TRBJ2-7, the V gene TRBV3-1 (or the pseudogene TRBV3-2); D is undetermined. Trimming cost V 1 base and J 4 bases, with 5 bases left between them. The CDR3 runs 12 residues. The V gene's germline CDR1 is LGHDT and CDR2 YNNKEL (reference sequence). This chain's CDR3 is CASSQVRYEQYF. In DNA, the CDR3 is TGTGCCAGCAGCCAAGTGAGGTACGAGCAGTACTTC.

The rearrangement joins TRBV4-2 to TRBJ2-1; 7 bases align to TRBD1. This CDR3 region has 14 residues. In germline, CDR1 is LGHNA, CDR2 YNFKEQ. Unmatched junction bases numbered 5, after V lost 0 bases and J lost 9 bases. The CDR3 spells CASSQEGQLAEQFF. The CDR3 nucleotides are TGTGCCAGCAGCCAAGAGGGACAGTTAGCTGAGCAGTTCTTC.

J is TRBJ2-4 and V is TRBV4-1; tentatively, D is TRBD1 (6 bases). V lost 4 bases, J lost 5 bases, and 18 bases lay in between. CDR1 MGHRA and CDR2 YSYEKL come from the germline V gene. The CDR3 is 16 amino acids. The CDR3 region is CASSPTPTWTENIQYF. The DNA for the CDR3 is TGCGCCAGCAGCCCCACACCGACATGGACAGAAAACATTCAGTACTTC.

This chain links TRBV27 with TRBJ1-5; no clear D gene. V was shortened by 2 bases and J by 3 bases, with 5 bases between the two germline ends. The V gene's germline CDR1 is MNHEY and CDR2 SMNVEV (reference sequence). This CDR3 has 13 residues. CDR3 residues: CASSLPFNQPQHF. Here the CDR3 DNA reads TGTGCCAGCAGTTTACCCTTCAATCAGCCCCAGCATTTT.

V is TRBV7-3 and J is TRBJ1-2; 7 bases match TRBD1. This CDR3 is built from 14 residues. V was pared by 0 bases and J by 6 bases, with 4 bases of the junction left unmatched. The V gene's germline CDR1 is SGHTA and CDR2 FQGTGA. CDR3 in amino acids: CASSLTPGGNGYTF. CDR3 sequence (DNA): TGTGCCAGCAGCTTAACCCCAGGGGGTAATGGCTACACCTTC.

This chain joins TRBV6-5 and TRBJ2-3; TRBD1 aligns across 7 bases. The CDR3 contains 13 residues. After removal of 6 bases from V and 4 bases from J, the junction contained 4 bases not matched to a gene. The germline gives CDR1 MNHEY, CDR2 SVGAGI. In nucleotides, the CDR3 is TGTGCCAGCAGACCCCAGGGGGCAGATACGCAGTATTTT. Its protein is CASRPQGADTQYF.